The rows below give T cell receptor beta chains drawn from one sample of a study of cytomegalovirus exposure and HLA in healthy donors. TCRdb keeps only in-frame clones here, not all; method: immunoSEQ multiplex PCR. This table holds around 190,000 clones, around 85% found once. Sequencing input: PBMCs. These receptor sequences come from a woman between 45 and 65 years old in good health and CMV-seronegative. CDR3s include the opening cysteine and the closing phenylalanine or tryptophan. Fields, in order: V gene, D gene, J gene, clone size, CDR3 DNA, CDR3 protein. The D gene is left open where the match is weak. A row's size may be missing; if present it is once, few, many or a size class.

V gene: TRBV7-2; D gene: NA; J gene: TRBJ2-7; clone size: NA; CDR3 DNA: TGTGCCAGCAGCTTAGCGCCAGGCTCCTACGAGCAGTACTTC; CDR3 protein: CASSLAPGSYEQYF
V gene: TRBV4-1; D gene: TRBD2; J gene: TRBJ2-5; clone size: few; CDR3 DNA: TGCGCCAGCAGCCACTCTCTAGCGGGAACAAGGGGAGAGACCCAGTACTTC; CDR3 protein: CASSHSLAGTRGETQYF
V gene: TRBV28; D gene: TRBD2; J gene: TRBJ2-2; clone size: NA; CDR3 DNA: TGTGCCAGCAGTTTAGGAACTAGCGGGAAAAGGGAGCTGTTTTTT; CDR3 protein: CASSLGTSGKRELFF
V gene: TRBV5-1; D gene: NA; J gene: TRBJ1-5; clone size: NA; CDR3 DNA: TGCGCCAGCAGCTTCGATGGAGATCAGCCCCAGCATTTT; CDR3 protein: CASSFDGDQPQHF
V gene: TRBV28; D gene: TRBD1; J gene: TRBJ2-7; clone size: NA; CDR3 DNA: TGTGCCAGCAGTCGCCCCCGGGACAGGGGAGAGCAGTACTTC; CDR3 protein: CASSRPRDRGEQYF
V gene: TRBV18; D gene: TRBD1; J gene: TRBJ2-1; clone size: NA; CDR3 DNA: TGTGCCAGCTCACTTACTCGGGACAGAGACAATGAGCAGTTCTTC; CDR3 protein: CASSLTRDRDNEQFF
V gene: TRBV7-2; D gene: NA; J gene: TRBJ1-1; clone size: NA; CDR3 DNA: TGTGCCAGCAGCCCAAGGACTCCGAACACTGAAGCTTTCTTT; CDR3 protein: CASSPRTPNTEAFF
V gene: TRBV5-1; D gene: TRBD2; J gene: TRBJ2-1; clone size: NA; CDR3 DNA: TGCGCCAGCAGTAGAACTAGCGGTTACAATGAGCAGTTCTTC; CDR3 protein: CASSRTSGYNEQFF
V gene: TRBV7-2; D gene: TRBD1; J gene: TRBJ2-7; clone size: NA; CDR3 DNA: TGTGCCAGCAGCTTATTAAGTGGGACAGGGGGCAAAGAGAACGAGCAGTACTTC; CDR3 protein: CASSLLSGTGGKENEQYF
V gene: TRBV6-5; D gene: TRBD1; J gene: TRBJ2-7; clone size: NA; CDR3 DNA: TGTGCCAGCAGTTACAGGGGGCCAAGCTCCTACGAGCAGTACTTC; CDR3 protein: CASSYRGPSSYEQYF
V gene: TRBV6-1; D gene: TRBD1; J gene: TRBJ2-2; clone size: NA; CDR3 DNA: TGTGCCAGCCGACAGGGAACGAACACCGGGGAGCTGTTTTTT; CDR3 protein: CASRQGTNTGELFF
V gene: TRBV18; D gene: NA; J gene: TRBJ1-4; clone size: few; CDR3 DNA: TGTGCCAGCTCACCCTCAGGGAATGAAAAACTGTTTTTT; CDR3 protein: CASSPSGNEKLFF
V gene: TRBV6-1; D gene: TRBD1; J gene: TRBJ1-2; clone size: NA; CDR3 DNA: TGTGCCAGCAGCTCCGGGACAGGGGGTTCTGGCTACACCTTC; CDR3 protein: CASSSGTGGSGYTF
V gene: TRBV5-6; D gene: TRBD1; J gene: TRBJ2-7; clone size: NA; CDR3 DNA: TGTGCCAGCAGCTTTCCCGGGACAGGTCACTACGAGCAGTACTTC; CDR3 protein: CASSFPGTGHYEQYF
V gene: TRBV4-1; D gene: NA; J gene: TRBJ2-3; clone size: NA; CDR3 DNA: TGCGCCAGCAGCCAAGCTGGGGGGGCGAGCTCAGATACGCAGTATTTT; CDR3 protein: CASSQAGGASSDTQYF
V gene: TRBV30; D gene: TRBD1; J gene: TRBJ2-1; clone size: NA; CDR3 DNA: TGTGCCTGGAGTGTCCGGACAGGGGGTATAGGTAGGATCTTC; CDR3 protein: CAWSVRTGGIGRIF
V gene: TRBV7-2; D gene: TRBD2; J gene: TRBJ2-5; clone size: NA; CDR3 DNA: TGTGCCAGCAGCTTGGGACTAGCGGGAGCAGGGGAGCAGTACTTC; CDR3 protein: CASSLGLAGAGEQYF
V gene: TRBV6-5; D gene: NA; J gene: TRBJ2-3; clone size: few; CDR3 DNA: TGTGCCAGCAGGAAAGAGCGTTTCACAGATACGCAGTATTTT; CDR3 protein: CASRKERFTDTQYF
V gene: TRBV7-9; D gene: NA; J gene: TRBJ1-1; clone size: NA; CDR3 DNA: TGTTCCAGCAGCTTAGTGGAGGGAACTGAAGCTTTCTTT; CDR3 protein: CSSSLVEGTEAFF
V gene: TRBV7-3; D gene: NA; J gene: TRBJ1-1; clone size: NA; CDR3 DNA: TGTGCCAGCAGCCCGGTGGGGGGGAACACTGAAGCTTTCTTT; CDR3 protein: CASSPVGGNTEAFF
V gene: TRBV15; D gene: NA; J gene: TRBJ1-4; clone size: NA; CDR3 DNA: TGTGCCACCAGCAGGAGGGACTTGGATGAAAAACTGTTTTTT; CDR3 protein: CATSRRDLDEKLFF
V gene: TRBV27; D gene: TRBD2; J gene: TRBJ2-7; clone size: NA; CDR3 DNA: TGTGCCAGCAGTTTCACGGGGCTAGCGGGAAGACCCTACGAGCAGTACTTC; CDR3 protein: CASSFTGLAGRPYEQYF
V gene: TRBV6-6; D gene: TRBD1; J gene: TRBJ1-2; clone size: NA; CDR3 DNA: TGTGCCAGCAGCTCCGGGACAGCTTTCTATGGCTACACCTTC; CDR3 protein: CASSSGTAFYGYTF
V gene: TRBV28; D gene: TRBD1; J gene: TRBJ1-2; clone size: NA; CDR3 DNA: TGTGCCAGCAGTTCGTCCGGGACAGGGAAGGGCTACACCTTC; CDR3 protein: CASSSSGTGKGYTF
V gene: TRBV29-1; D gene: NA; J gene: TRBJ2-3; clone size: NA; CDR3 DNA: TGCAGCGCCGAGGTGCGGGACACAGATACGCAGTATTTT; CDR3 protein: CSAEVRDTDTQYF
V gene: TRBV5-6; D gene: TRBD2; J gene: TRBJ2-7; clone size: NA; CDR3 DNA: TGTGCCAGCAGCTTGGTTTCGTCTAGCGGGAGGTCCTACGAGCAGTACTTC; CDR3 protein: CASSLVSSSGRSYEQYF
V gene: TRBV29-1; D gene: NA; J gene: TRBJ1-1; clone size: once; CDR3 DNA: TGCAGCGTCAGGGGCTCCACTGAAGCTTTCTTT; CDR3 protein: CSVRGSTEAFF
V gene: TRBV7-2; D gene: NA; J gene: TRBJ2-7; clone size: NA; CDR3 DNA: TGTGCCAGCAGCTTAAGAGGCTACGAGCAGTACTTC; CDR3 protein: CASSLRGYEQYF
V gene: TRBV4-1; D gene: TRBD1; J gene: TRBJ1-3; clone size: NA; CDR3 DNA: TGCGCCAGCAGCCAAGAGGGGACAGGTGGTTTCGGAAACACCATATATTTT; CDR3 protein: CASSQEGTGGFGNTIYF
V gene: TRBV5-5; D gene: NA; J gene: TRBJ1-2; clone size: NA; CDR3 DNA: TGTGCCAGCAGCTTGTCGGCCCAGGAACCTGGCTACACCTTC; CDR3 protein: CASSLSAQEPGYTF
V gene: TRBV19; D gene: NA; J gene: TRBJ1-3; clone size: once; CDR3 DNA: TGTGCCAGTAGTACTACAGGGAGCCGCGGTATAAGCTCTGGAAACACCATATATTTT; CDR3 protein: CASSTTGSRGISSGNTIYF
V gene: TRBV5-6; D gene: NA; J gene: TRBJ1-5; clone size: NA; CDR3 DNA: TGTGCCAGCTCTTTTGGCAAGGGGCAGCCCCAGCATTTT; CDR3 protein: CASSFGKGQPQHF
V gene: TRBV18; D gene: TRBD1; J gene: TRBJ1-2; clone size: few; CDR3 DNA: TGTGCCAGCTCACCGGACAGGGATTATGGCTACACCTTC; CDR3 protein: CASSPDRDYGYTF
V gene: TRBV27; D gene: NA; J gene: TRBJ1-1; clone size: NA; CDR3 DNA: TGTGCCAGCAGGGGGGCCGGGTATGTTCGGGAAGCTTTCTTT; CDR3 protein: CASRGAGYVREAFF
V gene: TRBV19; D gene: TRBD2; J gene: TRBJ2-2; clone size: few; CDR3 DNA: TGTGCCAGTAGTAGGAGCGGGAGTCGAACCGGGGAGCTGTTTTTT; CDR3 protein: CASSRSGSRTGELFF
V gene: TRBV5-4; D gene: TRBD2; J gene: TRBJ2-7; clone size: NA; CDR3 DNA: TGTGCCAGCAGCTTGTGGGGACTAGCGGAGGTATACGAGCAGTACTTC; CDR3 protein: CASSLWGLAEVYEQYF
V gene: TRBV30; D gene: TRBD1; J gene: TRBJ2-7; clone size: NA; CDR3 DNA: TGTGCCTCCGGGACAGGACTTGCCTACGAGCAGTACTTC; CDR3 protein: CASGTGLAYEQYF
V gene: TRBV5-1; D gene: TRBD1; J gene: TRBJ2-7; clone size: NA; CDR3 DNA: TGCGCCAGCAGCTCCTCCCAGGACAGGGGAACCTACGAGCAGTACTTC; CDR3 protein: CASSSSQDRGTYEQYF
V gene: TRBV27; D gene: NA; J gene: TRBJ1-5; clone size: NA; CDR3 DNA: TGTGCCAGCAGTTTGAGACAGGGCAATCAGCCCCAGCATTTT; CDR3 protein: CASSLRQGNQPQHF
V gene: TRBV6-1; D gene: TRBD2; J gene: TRBJ2-3; clone size: NA; CDR3 DNA: TGTGCCAGCAGTGAAGCGTGGGGGAGGGCAGATACGCAGTATTTT; CDR3 protein: CASSEAWGRADTQYF
V gene: TRBV7-6; D gene: NA; J gene: TRBJ1-1; clone size: few; CDR3 DNA: TGTGCCAGCAGCTTAGGTGGCATAACAGGGCACTCTGAAGCTTTCTTT; CDR3 protein: CASSLGGITGHSEAFF
V gene: TRBV27; D gene: NA; J gene: TRBJ2-5; clone size: NA; CDR3 DNA: TGTGCCAGCAGCCCAACCAGGGAGACCCAGTACTTC; CDR3 protein: CASSPTRETQYF
V gene: TRBV6-1; D gene: TRBD1; J gene: TRBJ1-1; clone size: NA; CDR3 DNA: TGTGCCAGCAGTGCGGGGACAGGGGCCTTTGGGAATGAAGCTTTCTTT; CDR3 protein: CASSAGTGAFGNEAFF
V gene: TRBV28; D gene: NA; J gene: TRBJ2-3; clone size: NA; CDR3 DNA: TGTGCCATCGGAGGAGCAGATACGCAGTATTTT; CDR3 protein: CAIGGADTQYF
V gene: TRBV11-2; D gene: NA; J gene: TRBJ2-7; clone size: NA; CDR3 DNA: TGTGCCAGCAGCTTCCTCCCCCTCGGGGGACAGACTTCCTACGAGCAGTACTTC; CDR3 protein: CASSFLPLGGQTSYEQYF
V gene: TRBV15; D gene: TRBD2; J gene: TRBJ2-3; clone size: NA; CDR3 DNA: TGTGCCACCAACCCGGGACTAGCGGGAGGGCCAGGGACAGATACGCAGTATTTT; CDR3 protein: CATNPGLAGGPGTDTQYF
V gene: TRBV5-4; D gene: TRBD1; J gene: TRBJ2-4; clone size: NA; CDR3 DNA: TGTGCCAGCAGCCGTGACAGGGGCACGAACATTCAGTACTTC; CDR3 protein: CASSRDRGTNIQYF
V gene: TRBV6-6; D gene: TRBD1; J gene: TRBJ1-2; clone size: NA; CDR3 DNA: TGTGCCAGCAGTCCGACAGGGTCCTATGGCTACACCTTC; CDR3 protein: CASSPTGSYGYTF
V gene: TRBV27; D gene: NA; J gene: TRBJ2-4; clone size: NA; CDR3 DNA: TGTGCCAGCAGTACGACAGGCGTAAGAACCAAAAACATTCAGTACTTC; CDR3 protein: CASSTTGVRTKNIQYF
V gene: TRBV4-3; D gene: TRBD1; J gene: TRBJ2-2; clone size: few; CDR3 DNA: TGCGCCAGCAGCCAAGTTCGGCGGGCCGGGACAGACACCGGGGAGCTGTTTTTT; CDR3 protein: CASSQVRRAGTDTGELFF
V gene: TRBV29-1; D gene: NA; J gene: TRBJ2-3; clone size: NA; CDR3 DNA: TGCAGCGCCGTCGTAGTGGGCACAGATACGCAGTATTTT; CDR3 protein: CSAVVVGTDTQYF
V gene: TRBV19; D gene: TRBD2; J gene: TRBJ2-2; clone size: NA; CDR3 DNA: TGTGCCAGTAGTATTGGGCTAGCGGGAGGGGTCAAAGAGCTGTTTTTT; CDR3 protein: CASSIGLAGGVKELFF
V gene: TRBV10-2; D gene: NA; J gene: TRBJ1-1; clone size: NA; CDR3 DNA: TGCGCCAGCAGTGAGTGGGGTACAGGGAACACTGAAGCTTTCTTT; CDR3 protein: CASSEWGTGNTEAFF
V gene: TRBV5-1; D gene: NA; J gene: TRBJ2-2; clone size: few; CDR3 DNA: TGCGCCAGCAGCTTGCGGGAGTTAGGGGAGCTGTTTTTT; CDR3 protein: CASSLRELGELFF
V gene: TRBV27; D gene: TRBD2; J gene: TRBJ2-3; clone size: NA; CDR3 DNA: TGTGCCAGCAGTTTATTAGCGGGAGGGCGCACAGATACGCAGTATTTT; CDR3 protein: CASSLLAGGRTDTQYF